These 10 T cell receptor beta chains originate from one sample sequenced in a study of graft-versus-host responses after intestinal transplantation. Sequenced by immunoSEQ multiplex PCR; TCRdb stores in-frame clones only, minus some. The sample records some 86,000 clones, around 90% being singletons. These receptors have no known antigen. Sequencing was performed on unstimulated CD4+ T cells sorted from spleen or lymph node cells, taken before transplant. All receptors derive from a human donor who was the organ donor for an intestinal transplant.

This chain uses TRBV18 with TRBJ2-1; unclear D gene. Trimming stripped 3 bases from V and 6 bases from J, with 18 bases between. The CDR3 loop spans 16 amino acids. Germline-derived CDR1 and CDR2 are KGHSH and LQKENI. The CDR3 is CASSPNTPAFFNEQFF. CDR3 nucleotides: TGTGCCAGCTCACCGAACACACCCGCTTTTTTCAATGAGCAGTTCTTC.

CDR3 loop: CASSKAGGVTGELFF. CDR3 nucleotide sequence: TGTGCCAGCAGCAAAGCGGGAGGGGTCACCGGGGAGCTGTTTTTT. V and J are TRBV11-2 and TRBJ2-2, with 10 positions matching TRBD2. Trimming removed 5 bases from V and 4 bases from J; junction bases left unmatched: 4. Germline CDR1 SGHAT, CDR2 FQNNGV. The CDR3 is made up of 15 amino acids.

The genes are TRBV9 and TRBJ1-2; D is possibly TRBD1 (5 bases). V was trimmed by 0 bases and J by 4 bases, leaving 10 bases between them. This CDR3 spans 14 amino acids. Germline V CDR1 and CDR2: SGDLS, YYNGEE. This CDR3 is CASSVVGGAYGYTF. The CDR3 region has the DNA TGTGCCAGCAGCGTAGTGGGGGGAGCCTATGGCTACACCTTC.

V is TRBV18 and J is TRBJ2-1; 8 bases fit TRBD1. From germline, CDR1 is KGHSH and CDR2 LQKENI. CDR3 length: 18 residues. Losses at the gene ends were 3 bases for V and 0 bases for J; bases not matched to a gene: 10. The CDR3 reads CASSPTPAQGASYNEQFF. Here the CDR3 DNA reads TGTGCCAGCTCACCGACCCCGGCGCAGGGGGCCTCCTACAATGAGCAGTTCTTC.

This clone was counted a few times. This chain joins TRBV5-5 and TRBJ2-7; possible D gene TRBD2, 5 bases. Germline CDR1 reads SGHKS; CDR2 reads YYEKEE (reference sequence). The CDR3 sequence is 12 residues long. Trimming pared 0 bases from V and 4 bases from J, leaving 5 bases between. CDR3 nucleotides: TGTGCCAGCAGCTTGGGGAGGTACGAGCAGTACTTC. This gives the protein CASSLGRYEQYF.

This clone was recorded a few times. This chain connects TRBV6-5 to TRBJ2-2, with no clear D. Germline V lookup: CDR1 MNHEY, CDR2 SVGAGI. Trimming took off 5 bases at V and 5 bases at J, with 12 bases between the two ends. The CDR3 totals 14 residues. The CDR3 reads CASSRTRSTGELFF. CDR3 coding DNA: TGTGCCAGCAGTCGCACCAGGTCGACCGGGGAGCTGTTTTTT.

This sequence joins TRBV7-2 and TRBJ1-1; a possible D gene is TRBD1 (5 bases). CDR1 SGHTA and CDR2 FQGNSA come from the germline V gene. CDR3 length equals 15 residues. V was shortened by 5 bases and J by 0 bases, with 13 bases between the two germline ends. This chain's CDR3 is CASSPEGLMNTEAFF. The CDR3 DNA is TGTGCCAGCAGCCCGGAGGGGTTGATGAACACTGAAGCTTTCTTT.

The chain is built from TRBV18 and TRBJ2-7, with TRBD2 matching over 13 bases. Germline V gene data show CDR1 as KGHSH and CDR2 as LQKENI. The J segment lost 4 bases and the V segment lost 2 bases, leaving 5 bases of the junction unmatched. The CDR3 consists of 16 residues. DNA for the CDR3: TGTGCCAGCTCACCATCCCGGACTAGCGGGGGTTACGAGCAGTACTTC. It translates to CASSPSRTSGGYEQYF.

J is TRBJ2-1 and V is TRBV5-1, with 9 positions matching TRBD1. The germline gives CDR1 SGHRS, CDR2 YFSETQ. Unmatched junction bases numbered 10, after V lost 3 bases and J lost 9 bases. The CDR3 extends over 15 amino acids. CDR3 in amino acids: CASSSGTGWDLEQFF. DNA of the CDR3: TGCGCCAGCAGCTCCGGGACAGGGTGGGACCTTGAGCAGTTCTTC.

This sequence joins TRBV19 and TRBJ1-5; TRBD1 matches 9 bases. In germline, CDR1 is LNHDA, CDR2 SQIVND (reference sequence). V was clipped by 3 bases and J by 4 bases; unmatched bases: 1. There are 14 residues in the CDR3. The CDR3 protein is CASSIDRGNQPQHF. The CDR3 nucleotides read TGTGCCAGTAGTATTGACAGGGGGAATCAGCCCCAGCATTTT.